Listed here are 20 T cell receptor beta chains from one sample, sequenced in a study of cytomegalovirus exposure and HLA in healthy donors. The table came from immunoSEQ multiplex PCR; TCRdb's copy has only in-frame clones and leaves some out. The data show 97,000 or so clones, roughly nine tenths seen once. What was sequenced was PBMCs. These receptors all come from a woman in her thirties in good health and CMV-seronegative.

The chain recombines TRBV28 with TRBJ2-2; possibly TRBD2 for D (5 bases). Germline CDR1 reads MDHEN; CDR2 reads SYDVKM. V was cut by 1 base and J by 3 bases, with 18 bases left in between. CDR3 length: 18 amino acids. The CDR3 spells CASSLSRFSGEYTGELFF. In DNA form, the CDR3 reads TGTGCCAGCAGTTTATCCCGTTTCAGCGGAGAGTACACCGGGGAGCTGTTTTTT.

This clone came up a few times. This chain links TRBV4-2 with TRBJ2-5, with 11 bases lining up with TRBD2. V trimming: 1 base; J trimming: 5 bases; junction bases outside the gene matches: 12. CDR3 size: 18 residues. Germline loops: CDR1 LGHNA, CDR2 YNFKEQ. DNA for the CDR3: TGTGCCAGCAGCCAAGGCCTCCCTATAGCGGGGGGGCCGGAGACCCAGTACTTC. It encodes CASSQGLPIAGGPETQYF.

CDR3 region: CASKSWGGETQYF. DNA for the CDR3: TGTGCCAGCAAATCGTGGGGGGGAGAGACCCAGTACTTC. V usage is TRBV25-1 and J usage is TRBJ2-5, with 7 bases that match TRBD2. This CDR3 region has 13 residues. J was trimmed by 4 bases and V by 7 bases; bases with no gene match: 6. Germline V gives CDR1 MGHDK, CDR2 SYGVNS.

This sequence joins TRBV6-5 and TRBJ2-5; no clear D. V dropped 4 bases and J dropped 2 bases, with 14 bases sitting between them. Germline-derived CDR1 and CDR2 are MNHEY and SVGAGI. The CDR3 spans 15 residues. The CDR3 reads CASSLSWAIQETQYF. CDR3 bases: TGTGCCAGCAGTTTGTCGTGGGCTATACAAGAGACCCAGTACTTC.

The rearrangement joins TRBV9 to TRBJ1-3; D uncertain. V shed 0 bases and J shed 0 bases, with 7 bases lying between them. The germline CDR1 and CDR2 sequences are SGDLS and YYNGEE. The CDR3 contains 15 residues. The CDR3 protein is CASSVGISSGNTIYF. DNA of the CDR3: TGTGCCAGCAGCGTAGGAATCAGCTCTGGAAACACCATATATTTT.

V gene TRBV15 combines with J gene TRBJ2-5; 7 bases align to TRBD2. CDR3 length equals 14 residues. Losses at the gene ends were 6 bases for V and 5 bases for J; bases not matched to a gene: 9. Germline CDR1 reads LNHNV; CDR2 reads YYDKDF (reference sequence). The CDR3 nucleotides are TGTGCCACCAGTGGCGGCGGGAGAGAGGAGACCCAGTACTTC. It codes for CATSGGGREETQYF.

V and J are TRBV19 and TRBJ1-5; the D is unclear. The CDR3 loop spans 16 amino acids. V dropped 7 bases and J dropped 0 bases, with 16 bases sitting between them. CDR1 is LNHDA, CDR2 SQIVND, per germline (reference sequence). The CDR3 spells CASIPPSQSSNQPQHF. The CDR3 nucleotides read TGTGCCAGTATCCCCCCTTCACAGAGTAGCAATCAGCCCCAGCATTTT.

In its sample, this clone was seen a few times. The CDR3 bases are TGTGCCAGCAGCCCAGGAAAAACAGGGGCCTACGAGCAGTACTTC. Translated: CASSPGKTGAYEQYF. The chain couples TRBV7-9 to TRBJ2-7, with TRBD1 matching over 7 bases. CDR1 SEHNR and CDR2 FQNEAQ come from the germline V gene (reference sequence). J lost 2 bases, V lost 5 bases, and 9 bases had no gene match. This CDR3 has 15 residues.

The CDR3 nucleotides are TGTGCCAGTATCGGACAGGGGAATTCACCCCTCCACTTT. It yields the protein CASIGQGNSPLHF. The V and J genes are TRBV25-1 and TRBJ1-6, with 9 bases lining up with TRBD1. The ends lost 9 bases at V and 7 bases at J; junction bases unmatched: 4. The CDR3 extends over 13 amino acids. Per germline, CDR1 MGHDK and CDR2 SYGVNS.

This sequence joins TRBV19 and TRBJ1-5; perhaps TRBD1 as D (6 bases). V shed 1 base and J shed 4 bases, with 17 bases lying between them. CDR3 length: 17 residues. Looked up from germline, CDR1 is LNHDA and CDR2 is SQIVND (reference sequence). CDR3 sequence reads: CASSIVPRGAQNQPQHF. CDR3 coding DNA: TGTGCCAGTAGTATAGTACCCCGGGGGGCCCAAAATCAGCCCCAGCATTTT.

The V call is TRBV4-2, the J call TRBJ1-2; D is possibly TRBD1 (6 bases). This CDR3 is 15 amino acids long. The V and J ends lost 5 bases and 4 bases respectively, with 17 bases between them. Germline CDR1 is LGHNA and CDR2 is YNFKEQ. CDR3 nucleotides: TGTGCCAGCAGCAAGGGGGGGGGAGAAGGCTATGGCTACACCTTC. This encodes CASSKGGGEGYGYTF.

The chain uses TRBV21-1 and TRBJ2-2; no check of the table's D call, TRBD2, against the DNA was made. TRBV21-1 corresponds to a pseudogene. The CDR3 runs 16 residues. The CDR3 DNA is TGTGCCAGCAGCAATCCGGGACTGAGAAACACCGGGGAGCTGTTTTTT. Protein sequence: CASSNPGLRNTGELFF.

The CDR3 spells CAISESGSSGNTIYF. The DNA of the CDR3 is TGTGCCATCAGTGAGTCTGGGAGCTCTGGAAACACCATATATTTT. This chain links TRBV10-3 with TRBJ1-3; D gene ambiguous. The CDR3 extends over 15 amino acids. Trimming removed 0 bases from V and 0 bases from J, with 6 bases in between. Germline V CDR1 and CDR2: ENHRY, SYGVKD.

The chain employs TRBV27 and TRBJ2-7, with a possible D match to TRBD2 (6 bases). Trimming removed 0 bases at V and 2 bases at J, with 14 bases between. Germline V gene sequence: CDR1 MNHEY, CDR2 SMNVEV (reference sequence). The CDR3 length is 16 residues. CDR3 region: CASSLSSFGGTYEQYF. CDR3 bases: TGTGCCAGCAGTTTATCGTCGTTCGGCGGGACCTACGAGCAGTACTTC.

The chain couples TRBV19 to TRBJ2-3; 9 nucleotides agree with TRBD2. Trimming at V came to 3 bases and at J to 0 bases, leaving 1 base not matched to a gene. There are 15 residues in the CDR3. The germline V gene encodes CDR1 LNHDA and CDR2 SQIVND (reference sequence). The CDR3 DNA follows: TGTGCCAGTAGTATTAGCGGGGGCAGCACAGATACGCAGTATTTT. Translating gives CASSISGGSTDTQYF.

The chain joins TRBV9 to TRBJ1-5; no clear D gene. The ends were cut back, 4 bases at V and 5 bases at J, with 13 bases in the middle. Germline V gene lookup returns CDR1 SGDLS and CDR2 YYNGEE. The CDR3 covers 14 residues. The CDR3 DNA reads TGTGCCAGCAGCCCCGCGGGTGGGTATCAGCCCCAGCATTTT. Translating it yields CASSPAGGYQPQHF.

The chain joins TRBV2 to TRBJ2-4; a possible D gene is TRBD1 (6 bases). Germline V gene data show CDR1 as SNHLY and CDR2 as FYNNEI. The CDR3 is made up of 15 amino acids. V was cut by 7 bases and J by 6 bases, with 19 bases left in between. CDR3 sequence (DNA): TGTGCCAGCAAACTCATCCGGGACATCGGAAACATTCAGTACTTC. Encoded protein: CASKLIRDIGNIQYF.

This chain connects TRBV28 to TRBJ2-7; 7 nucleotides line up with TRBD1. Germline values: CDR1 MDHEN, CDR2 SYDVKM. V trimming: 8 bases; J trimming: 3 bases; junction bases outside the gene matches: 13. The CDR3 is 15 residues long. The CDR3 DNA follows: TGTGCCAGCGTCCTTACAGGGGAAAGGAGCTACGAGCAGTACTTC. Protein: CASVLTGERSYEQYF. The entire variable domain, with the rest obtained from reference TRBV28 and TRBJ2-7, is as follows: DVKVTQSSRYLVKRTGEKVFLECVQDMDHENMFWYRQDPGLGLRLIYFSYDVKMKEKGDIPEGYSVSREKKERFSLILESASTNQTSMYLCASVLTGERSYEQYFGPGTRLTVT.

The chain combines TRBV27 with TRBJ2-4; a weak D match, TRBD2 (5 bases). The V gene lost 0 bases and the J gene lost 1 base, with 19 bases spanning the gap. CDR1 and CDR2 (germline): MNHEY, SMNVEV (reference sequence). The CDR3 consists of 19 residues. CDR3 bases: TGTGCCAGCAGTTTATCGAGGGCGGAATTTGGTTCGGCCAAAAACATTCAGTACTTC. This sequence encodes CASSLSRAEFGSAKNIQYF.

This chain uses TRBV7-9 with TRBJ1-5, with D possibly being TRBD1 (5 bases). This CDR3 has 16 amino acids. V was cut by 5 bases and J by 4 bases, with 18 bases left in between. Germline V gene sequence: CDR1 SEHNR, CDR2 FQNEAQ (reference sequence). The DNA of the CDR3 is TGTGCCAGCAGCCCCCCTGGCGGGGCTGGTAATCAGCCCCAGCATTTT. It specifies CASSPPGGAGNQPQHF.